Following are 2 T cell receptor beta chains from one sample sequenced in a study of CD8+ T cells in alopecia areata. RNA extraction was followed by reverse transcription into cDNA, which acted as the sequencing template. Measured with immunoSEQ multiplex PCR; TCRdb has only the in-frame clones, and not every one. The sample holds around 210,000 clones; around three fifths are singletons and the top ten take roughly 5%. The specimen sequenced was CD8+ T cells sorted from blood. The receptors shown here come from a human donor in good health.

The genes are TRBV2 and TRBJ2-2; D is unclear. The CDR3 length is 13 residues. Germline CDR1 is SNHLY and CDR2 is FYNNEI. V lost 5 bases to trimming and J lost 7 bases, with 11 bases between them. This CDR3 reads CASSPRAGGELFF. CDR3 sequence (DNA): TGTGCCAGCAGTCCTCGGGCTGGCGGGGAGCTGTTTTTT.

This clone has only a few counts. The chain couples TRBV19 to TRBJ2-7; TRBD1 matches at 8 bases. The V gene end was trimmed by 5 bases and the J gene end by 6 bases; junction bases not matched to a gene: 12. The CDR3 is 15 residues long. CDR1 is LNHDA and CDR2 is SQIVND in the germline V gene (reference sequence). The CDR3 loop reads CASSETTGALSEQYF. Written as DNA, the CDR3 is TGTGCCAGTAGTGAGACGACAGGGGCTCTCTCCGAGCAGTACTTC.